These 14 T cell receptor beta chains originate from one sample sequenced in a study of control samples from healthy donors and cancer patients. Data came from immunoSEQ multiplex PCR; TCRdb stores just in-frame clones and leaves some out. The sample lists about 180,000 clones, 90% seen once, with 1.3% to 1.5% in the top ten. The sample comprised blood. The receptor source for this set is a woman aged 50 to 65 in good health.

This rearrangement joins TRBV7-3 to TRBJ2-1; D gene uncertain. Germline CDR1 SGHTA, CDR2 FQGTGA. The V gene lost 2 bases and the J gene lost 0 bases, with 11 bases spanning the gap. The CDR3 spans 16 residues. DNA of the CDR3: TGTGCCAGCAGCTTATCGGCGGCGACCTCCTACAATGAGCAGTTCTTC. Protein product: CASSLSAATSYNEQFF.

V and J are TRBV24-1 and TRBJ2-3; 16 bases fit TRBD2. This CDR3 region has 17 residues. Unmatched junction bases numbered 5, after V lost 3 bases and J lost 6 bases. Germline CDR1 is KGHDR and CDR2 is SFDVKD. The CDR3 reads CATSDTGLAGGTDTQYF. Here the CDR3 DNA reads TGTGCCACCAGTGATACGGGACTAGCGGGGGGGACGGATACGCAGTATTTT.

The CDR3 sequence is CASTTSGSRGRLNQPQHF. The CDR3 region has the DNA TGTGCCAGCACAACCTCTGGGTCTCGAGGTAGACTCAATCAGCCCCAGCATTTT. V is TRBV28 and J is TRBJ1-5; D is ambiguous. With 7 bases removed from V and 3 bases from J, the gap between germline ends came to 25 bases. CDR1 and CDR2 (germline): MDHEN, SYDVKM. The CDR3 sequence is 18 residues long.

The chain joins TRBV3-1 (or the pseudogene TRBV3-2) to TRBJ1-5, with D perhaps matching TRBD1 (6 bases). CDR1 and CDR2 from the germline V gene are LGHDT and YNNKEL (reference sequence). The length of the CDR3 is 14 residues. V shed 1 base and J shed 7 bases, with 11 bases lying between them. CDR3 loop: CASSQGSGGQPQHF. The CDR3 region has the DNA TGTGCCAGCAGCCAAGGAAGCGGGGGCCAGCCCCAGCATTTT.

The chain carries TRBV5-1 and TRBJ2-1; 9 nucleotides line up with TRBD2. CDR1 and CDR2 from the germline V gene are SGHRS and YFSETQ. V gave up 0 bases and J gave up 3 bases; unmatched junction bases: 1. This CDR3 is 15 amino acids long. In DNA form, the CDR3 reads TGCGCCAGCAGCTTGGGTAGCGGGGGCTACAATGAGCAGTTCTTC. Its protein product is CASSLGSGGYNEQFF.

The rearrangement joins TRBV28 to TRBJ2-2; a weak D match, TRBD1 (5 bases). This CDR3 comprises 13 residues. Germline V gene sequence: CDR1 MDHEN, CDR2 SYDVKM. Trimming pared 5 bases from V and 3 bases from J, leaving 7 bases between. The CDR3 region is CASSPRDTGELFF. CDR3 in DNA: TGTGCCAGCAGTCCCAGGGACACCGGGGAGCTGTTTTTT.

The chain employs TRBV11-2 and TRBJ2-7; D might be TRBD2 (6 bases). The germline CDR1 and CDR2 sequences are SGHAT and FQNNGV. The CDR3 has 14 amino acids. V lost 5 bases and J lost 5, with 16 bases in between. The CDR3 DNA is TGTGCCAGCAGCCCCCTCCGGAGGGCCCACGAGCAGTACTTC. It encodes CASSPLRRAHEQYF.

The gene calls are TRBV28 and TRBJ1-2, with a weak D call TRBD1 (6 bases). Deletions cut 7 bases from V and 1 base from J, with 10 bases between. The CDR3 loop spans 13 amino acids. The germline V gene encodes CDR1 MDHEN and CDR2 SYDVKM. The CDR3 DNA reads TGTGCCAGCAAGGGGGGTAGTAACTATGGCTACACCTTC. This translates into CASKGGSNYGYTF.

This chain connects TRBV11-2 to TRBJ2-5; 7 nucleotides match TRBD2. CDR1 and CDR2 from the germline V gene are SGHAT and FQNNGV. J was trimmed by 1 base and V by 3 bases; bases with no gene match: 8. The CDR3 extends over 16 amino acids. The CDR3 protein is CASSLGWASGQETQYF. For the CDR3, the DNA is TGTGCCAGCAGCTTGGGTTGGGCTAGCGGCCAAGAGACCCAGTACTTC.

V usage is TRBV7-2 and J usage is TRBJ1-2, with a weak D call TRBD1 (5 bases). Germline loops: CDR1 SGHTA, CDR2 FQGNSA. The CDR3 extends over 14 amino acids. Trimming pared 0 bases from V and 1 base from J, leaving 6 bases between. This CDR3 reads CASSLAGVNYGYTF. CDR3 bases: TGTGCCAGCAGCTTAGCAGGGGTTAACTATGGCTACACCTTC.

The table lists this clone with a few counts. The chain links TRBV3-1 (or the pseudogene TRBV3-2) to TRBJ2-1, with TRBD1 matching 7 bases. This CDR3 spans 17 amino acids. With V trimmed by 3 bases and J by 1 base, 9 bases remained unmatched. Germline V gene sequence: CDR1 LGHDT, CDR2 YNNKEL (reference sequence). CDR3 bases: TGTGCCAGCAGCCAGACCGGGACAGTGATTTCCTACAATGAGCAGTTCTTC. Its translation is CASSQTGTVISYNEQFF.

The chain recombines TRBV5-4 with TRBJ2-7; tentatively, D is TRBD1 (7 bases). V was shortened by 1 base and J by 1 base, with 12 bases between the two germline ends. CDR1 and CDR2 (germline): SGHNT, YYREEE (reference sequence). The CDR3 spans 15 residues. The CDR3 nucleotides read TGTGCCAGCAGCTTGCAGGGGGGCAAATCCTACGAGCAGTACTTC. Translating gives CASSLQGGKSYEQYF.

The chain links TRBV28 to TRBJ2-5, with TRBD2 identical over 7 bases. CDR1 is MDHEN, CDR2 SYDVKM, per germline. The CDR3 length is 14 residues. V lost 7 bases and J lost 4; bases outside the gene matches: 9. The CDR3 nucleotides are TGTGCCAGCACCCGGACGGGGGGTATAGAGACCCAGTACTTC. Encoded protein: CASTRTGGIETQYF.

The chain is built from TRBV19 and TRBJ2-1; 8 bases line up with TRBD2. J gave up 6 bases and V 3 bases, and 13 bases lay outside the gene matches. The CDR3 runs to 17 residues. Per the germline V gene, CDR1 is LNHDA and CDR2 is SQIVND (reference sequence). The CDR3 DNA follows: TGTGCCAGTAGTATCCCGCCAGGGGTAGCGGGAAGCAATGAGCAGTTCTTC. Encoded protein: CASSIPPGVAGSNEQFF.